This entry concerns a single T cell receptor (beta chain). This entry comes from a study of cytomegalovirus exposure and HLA in healthy donors. This PCR relied on a set of 60 Vbeta primers and 13 Jbeta primers. The protocol was immunoSEQ multiplex PCR, while the TCRdb copy is restricted to in-frame clones and leaves out a portion. The top ten hold about 1% of the sample, which has about 160,000 clones, around 80% seen once. The length of the CDR3 is 12 residues. Trimming removed 3 bases from V and 0 bases from J, with 6 bases in between. Germline CDR1 and CDR2: GTSNPN and SVGIG (reference sequence). The rearrangement uses TRBV30 and TRBJ2-7, with no clear D. Sample: PBMCs. This clonotype originated in a woman aged 40 to 50 in good health and CMV-seronegative. The CDR3 DNA reads TGTGCCTGGAGCTCTAGCTCCTACGAGCAGTACTTC. Its protein is CAWSSSSYEQYF.